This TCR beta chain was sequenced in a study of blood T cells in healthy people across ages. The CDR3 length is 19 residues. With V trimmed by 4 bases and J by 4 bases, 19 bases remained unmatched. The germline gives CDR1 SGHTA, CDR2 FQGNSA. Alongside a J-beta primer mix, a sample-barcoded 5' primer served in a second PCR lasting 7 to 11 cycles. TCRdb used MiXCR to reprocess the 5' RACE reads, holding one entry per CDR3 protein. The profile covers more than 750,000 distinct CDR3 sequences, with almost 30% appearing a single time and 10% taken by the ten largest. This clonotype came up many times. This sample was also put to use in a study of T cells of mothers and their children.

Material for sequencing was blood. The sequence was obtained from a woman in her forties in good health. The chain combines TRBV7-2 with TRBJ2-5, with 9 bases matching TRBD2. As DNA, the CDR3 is TGTGCCAGCAGCTCCCTCGGGGCGCGGGGGGGCTACGTTGGAGAGACCCAGTACTTC. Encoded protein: CASSSLGARGGYVGETQYF. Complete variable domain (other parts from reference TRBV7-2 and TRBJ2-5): GAGVSQSPSNKVTEKGKDVELRCDPISGHTALYWYRQSLGQGLEFLIYFQGNSAPDKSGLPSDRFSAERTGGSVSTLTIQRTQQEDSAVYLCASSSLGARGGYVGETQYFGPGTRLLVL.